One sample yielded the 28 T cell receptor beta chains listed below, sequenced in a study of blood T cell repertoires in COVID-19 (TCRdb year 2020). Library generation was performed with the immunoSEQ multiplex PCR assay. Drawn from immuneACCESS, this table holds only the in-frame rearrangements with V and J called that TCRdb kept. Clones are partly lost; checked studies trace under half to an unresolved V gene and leave the rest unexplained. The sample yields about 55,000 clones; around 84% were counted once. Approximately 5.9% of the sample comes from the top ten. Material: peripheral blood. The receptor source for this set is a human donor in a cohort sampled during active or convalescent COVID-19.

The chain recombines TRBV10-3 with TRBJ1-2; D is perhaps TRBD1 (6 bases). Germline V gene lookup returns CDR1 ENHRY and CDR2 SYGVKD. Trimming left V 3 bases short and J 8 bases short, with 10 bases between. The CDR3 consists of 12 residues. DNA for the CDR3: TGTGCCATCAGTGATAGCGGGGGCGGCTACACCTTC. This codes for CAISDSGGGYTF.

Here the CDR3 DNA reads TGCGCCAGCACCCTGGCGGGTATGAACACTGAAGCTTTCTTT. Its translation is CASTLAGMNTEAFF. The J gene is TRBJ1-1, the V gene TRBV10-2; D gene unclear. The CDR3 totals 14 residues. The germline gives CDR1 WSHSY, CDR2 SAAADI. Trimming removed 7 bases from V and 0 bases from J, with 12 bases in between.

The genes are TRBV15 and TRBJ1-3, with 7 bases lining up with TRBD1. This CDR3 is built from 15 residues. J was trimmed by 6 bases and V by 0 bases; bases with no gene match: 5. Germline V CDR1 and CDR2: LNHNV, YYDKDF (reference sequence). The CDR3 is CATSRDWTGINTIYF. The CDR3 nucleotides read TGTGCCACCAGCAGAGATTGGACAGGAATAAACACCATATATTTT.

Written as DNA, the CDR3 is TGTGCCAGCAGCTTAGGGGCAGCCAGAGAGGAGCAGTACTTC. Protein sequence: CASSLGAAREEQYF. The chain employs TRBV7-9 and TRBJ2-7, with D uncertain. The germline CDR1 and CDR2 sequences are SEHNR and FQNEAQ (reference sequence). V was shortened by 1 base and J by 7 bases, with 14 bases between the two germline ends. CDR3 size: 14 residues. Drawing the rest from reference TRBV7-9 and TRBJ2-7, the complete variable domain is DTGVSQNPRHKITKRGQNVTFRCDPISEHNRLYWYRQTLGQGPEFLTYFQNEAQLEKSRLLSDRFSAERPKGSFSTLEIQRTEQGDSAMYLCASSLGAAREEQYFGPGTRLTVT.

This chain links TRBV28 with TRBJ2-5, with 8 bases identical to TRBD2. The length of the CDR3 is 13 residues. V lost 4 bases and J lost 2; bases outside the gene matches: 0. The germline V gene has CDR1 MDHEN and CDR2 SYDVKM. Here the CDR3 reads CASSSGGQETQYF. CDR3 nucleotide sequence: TGTGCCAGCAGTTCGGGGGGGCAAGAGACCCAGTACTTC.

The chain combines TRBV11-1 with TRBJ2-5; D unresolved. Germline assignment: CDR1 SGHAT and CDR2 FQDESV (reference sequence). With 3 bases removed from V and 2 bases from J, the gap between germline ends came to 4 bases. This CDR3 spans 12 amino acids. The CDR3 DNA sequence: TGTGCCAGCAGCTTGCAGCAAGAGACCCAGTACTTC. Amino acids: CASSLQQETQYF. Full variable domain (rest looked up from reference TRBV11-1 and TRBJ2-5): EAEVAQSPRYKITEKSQAVAFWCDPISGHATLYWYRQILGQGPELLVQFQDESVVDDSQLPKDRFSAERLKGVDSTLKIQPAELGDSAMYLCASSLQQETQYFGPGTRLLVL.

The V call is TRBV7-8, the J call TRBJ1-2; 9 nucleotides match TRBD1. V shed 5 bases, J shed 6 bases, and the junction held 10 bases outside the gene matches. The CDR3 is made up of 15 amino acids. Germline CDR1 and CDR2: SGHVS and FQNEAQ. The CDR3 DNA follows: TGTGCCAGCAGCCCGATGGAACAGGGGGCAAATGGCTACACCTTC. Translated: CASSPMEQGANGYTF.

The J gene is TRBJ1-4, the V gene TRBV25-1; 8 nucleotides line up with TRBD1. Germline values: CDR1 MGHDK, CDR2 SYGVNS. This CDR3 has 16 amino acids. After removal of 4 bases from V and 8 bases from J, the junction contained 12 bases not matched to a gene. The CDR3 region is CASSVGQGQGEEKLFF. Here the CDR3 DNA reads TGTGCCAGCAGTGTGGGCCAAGGACAGGGAGAGGAAAAACTGTTTTTT.

The chain combines TRBV29-1 with TRBJ1-2; a weak D match, TRBD1 (6 bases). Trimming cost V 7 bases and J 1 base, with 16 bases left between them. This CDR3 contains 14 residues. Germline values: CDR1 SQVTM, CDR2 ANQGSEA. CDR3 coding DNA: TGCAGCGGGACCGCAGGGGACAATAACTATGGCTACACCTTC. It specifies CSGTAGDNNYGYTF.

The chain employs TRBV20-1 and TRBJ2-5; possible D gene TRBD2, 6 bases. Germline CDR1 DFQATT, CDR2 SNEGSKA (reference sequence). Deletions cut 6 bases from V and 4 bases from J, with 9 bases between. CDR3 size: 11 residues. Written as DNA, the CDR3 is TGCAGTGCCCGACTAGTAGAGACCCAGTACTTC. Its translation: CSARLVETQYF.

This clone was picked up one time. This chain uses TRBV6-2 or TRBV6-3 with TRBJ2-7; TRBD1 is a possible D gene (5 bases). The CDR3 is 13 residues long. Trimming took off 0 bases at V and 3 bases at J, with 6 bases between the two ends. CDR1 MNHEY and CDR2 SVGEGT come from the germline V gene. CDR3 bases: TGTGCCAGCAGTTACTCGACAGACTACGAGCAGTACTTC. Protein sequence: CASSYSTDYEQYF.

The chain employs TRBV3-1 (or the pseudogene TRBV3-2) and TRBJ2-7; 7 bases are a match to TRBD2. The CDR3 spans 17 residues. CDR1 is LGHDT and CDR2 is YNNKEL in the germline V gene (reference sequence). V dropped 4 bases and J dropped 0; count of bases not matched to a gene: 12. The CDR3: CASSPPAASGTSYEQYF. The CDR3 DNA reads as TGTGCCAGCAGCCCACCGGCCGCCAGCGGGACCTCCTACGAGCAGTACTTC.

The rearrangement uses TRBV2 and TRBJ1-5; 8 bases align to TRBD1. CDR1 SNHLY and CDR2 FYNNEI come from the germline V gene. Trimming took 9 bases from V and 6 from J; bases not matched to a gene: 7. There are 13 residues in the CDR3. CDR3 DNA: TGTGCCAGTCAACAGGGGGAAATTCAGCCCCAGCATTTT. As protein: CASQQGEIQPQHF.

The gene calls are TRBV15 and TRBJ1-4; 10 bases match TRBD1. The CDR3 is 15 amino acids. Trimming cost V 4 bases and J 7 bases; bases outside gene matches: 6. CDR1 and CDR2 (germline): LNHNV, YYDKDF (reference sequence). CDR3: CATSNGQGDREKLFF. For the CDR3, the DNA is TGTGCCACCAGCAACGGACAGGGGGATCGTGAAAAACTGTTTTTT.

V gene TRBV6-2 or TRBV6-3 combines with J gene TRBJ2-7; D ambiguous. The CDR3 has 14 amino acids. The germline V gene has CDR1 MNHEY and CDR2 SVGEGT. The ends were cut back, 3 bases at V and 0 bases at J, with 9 bases in the middle. CDR3 sequence: CASSYDTPSYEQYF. In DNA form, the CDR3 reads TGTGCCAGCAGTTATGACACTCCCTCCTACGAGCAGTACTTC.

The chain has TRBV27 and TRBJ1-6; TRBD1 is a possible D gene (5 bases). Germline-derived CDR1 and CDR2 are MNHEY and SMNVEV (reference sequence). The CDR3 is 16 residues long. The germline V and J ends were trimmed by 1 base and 7 bases, with 14 bases remaining between them. This CDR3 reads CASSLWRGTPNSPLHF. CDR3 DNA: TGTGCCAGCAGTTTATGGCGGGGGACGCCCAATTCACCCCTCCACTTT.

The genes are TRBV30 and TRBJ1-1; 8 nucleotides match TRBD1. Looked up from germline, CDR1 is GTSNPN and CDR2 is SVGIG (reference sequence). The CDR3 runs 15 residues. V gave up 3 bases and J gave up 3 bases; unmatched junction bases: 9. The DNA for the CDR3 is TGTGCCTGGAGGGGGAGGACAGGGTGGTACACTGAAGCTTTCTTT. Translation: CAWRGRTGWYTEAFF.

This clone was found a few times. This chain joins TRBV27 and TRBJ1-6, with TRBD1 as a possible D gene (6 bases). CDR3 size: 15 residues. V was pared by 6 bases and J by 6 bases, with 15 bases between. The germline gives CDR1 MNHEY, CDR2 SMNVEV (reference sequence). CDR3 DNA: TGTGCCAGCAGGGAACAGGGTCTGGGTAATTCACCCCTCCACTTT. Its protein product is CASREQGLGNSPLHF.

V gene TRBV5-1 combines with J gene TRBJ2-5; 7 nucleotides match TRBD1. Germline trimming cut 3 bases from V and 1 base from J; bases unmatched to any gene: 3. CDR1 SGHRS and CDR2 YFSETQ come from the germline V gene. The CDR3 runs 14 residues. The CDR3 DNA reads as TGCGCCAGCAGCTCAGCAGGGGGCCAAGAGACCCAGTACTTC. This sequence encodes CASSSAGGQETQYF.

This sequence joins TRBV2 and TRBJ2-7, with D possibly TRBD1 on 6 matching bases. Trimming shortened V by 4 bases and J by 3 bases, and 10 bases separated the two germline ends. CDR3 size: 13 residues. Germline CDR1 and CDR2: SNHLY and FYNNEI. The CDR3, as DNA: TGTGCCAGCAGTGGTGGACAGATCTACGAGCAGTACTTC. Its protein product is CASSGGQIYEQYF.

The chain joins TRBV19 to TRBJ2-3; D possibly corresponds to TRBD1 (7 bases). The germline CDR1 and CDR2 sequences are LNHDA and SQIVND (reference sequence). Trimming shortened V by 3 bases and J by 2 bases, and 27 bases separated the two germline ends. This CDR3 region has 20 residues. In nucleotides, the CDR3 is TGTGCCAGTAGTATCTGGACAGGCGAGGTTTGGGGGGAGAACACAGATACGCAGTATTTT. Translation gives CASSIWTGEVWGENTDTQYF.

The CDR3 sequence is CASSLEGRGYGYTF. CDR3 sequence (DNA): TGTGCCAGCAGCTTAGAGGGCAGGGGCTATGGCTACACCTTC. The chain is built from TRBV7-2 and TRBJ1-2, with a tentative D call TRBD1 (6 bases). The CDR3 is 14 amino acids. From germline, CDR1 is SGHTA and CDR2 FQGNSA. Trimming removed 1 base at V and 4 bases at J, with 10 bases between.

This sequence joins TRBV7-9 and TRBJ1-6; D is undetermined. Germline CDR1 reads SEHNR; CDR2 reads FQNEAQ (reference sequence). Trimming took off 4 bases at V and 4 bases at J, with 8 bases between the two ends. The CDR3 extends over 14 amino acids. CDR3 loop: CASSSGGYNSPLHF. DNA of the CDR3: TGTGCCAGCAGCTCTGGAGGTTATAATTCACCCCTCCACTTT.

CDR3 loop: CASSLSMGARPSLTDTQYF. The CDR3 DNA sequence: TGTGCCAGCAGCTTAAGTATGGGGGCCAGACCCTCTCTCACAGATACGCAGTATTTT. The chain links TRBV7-2 to TRBJ2-3, with a weak D call TRBD1 (6 bases). Per the germline V gene, CDR1 is SGHTA and CDR2 is FQGNSA. The V gene lost 2 bases and the J gene lost 2 bases, with 23 bases spanning the gap. The CDR3 is made up of 19 amino acids.

This chain uses TRBV5-1 with TRBJ1-1, with TRBD1 matching over 9 bases. V dropped 0 bases and J dropped 1; count of bases not matched to a gene: 4. Germline CDR1 and CDR2: SGHRS and YFSETQ. This CDR3 is built from 16 residues. CDR3 nucleotide sequence: TGCGCCAGCAGCTTGGACAGGGGGCAAAGGAACACTGAAGCTTTCTTT. Translated, it gives CASSLDRGQRNTEAFF.

V is TRBV19 and J is TRBJ1-1; D ambiguous. V lost 2 bases to trimming and J lost 5 bases, with 24 bases between them. CDR3 size: 18 residues. The germline CDR1 and CDR2 sequences are LNHDA and SQIVND (reference sequence). CDR3 in DNA: TGTGCCAGTAGTATATGGGCCGCGGGTCGGGCGTCTAGGACTGAAGCTTTCTTT. It translates to CASSIWAAGRASRTEAFF. The whole variable domain, remainder taken from reference TRBV19 and TRBJ1-1, is DGGITQSPKYLFRKEGQNVTLSCEQNLNHDAMYWYRQDPGQGLRLIYYSQIVNDFQKGDIAEGYSVSREKKESFPLTVTSAQKNPTAFYLCASSIWAAGRASRTEAFFGQGTRLTVV.

The CDR3 DNA sequence: TGTGCCAGCAGCTTATCTGCCAGGGGCCAATACTCCTACGAGCAGTACTTC. Amino acid sequence: CASSLSARGQYSYEQYF. The chain uses TRBV7-2 and TRBJ2-7, with D perhaps matching TRBD1 (6 bases). Trimming left V 2 bases short and J 0 bases short, with 17 bases between. This CDR3 is 17 amino acids long. Germline CDR1 is SGHTA and CDR2 is FQGNSA.

V usage is TRBV6-5 and J usage is TRBJ1-1; D is perhaps TRBD1 (5 bases). This CDR3 has 15 amino acids. Germline V CDR1 and CDR2: MNHEY, SVGAGI. Trimming cost V 2 bases and J 1 base, with 11 bases left between them. CDR3 sequence reads: CASSYPGGPNTEAFF. CDR3 DNA: TGTGCCAGCAGTTACCCCGGGGGTCCGAACACTGAAGCTTTCTTT.